Below, one TCR beta chain is given with its context. Its antigen is currently unknown. The CDR3 is 16 residues long. Trimming removed 0 bases from V and 6 bases from J; junction bases left unmatched: 3. Germline V lookup: CDR1 MNHNY, CDR2 SVGAGI (reference sequence). Profiling relied on immunoSEQ multiplex PCR, and the TCRdb table lists in-frame clones only, not all of them. The repertoire consists of roughly 85,000 clones, with around 90% occurring once and the leading ten covering 6% to 9%. The source of the sample is a study of graft-versus-host responses after intestinal transplantation. Study-level results: Present in recipient marrow, GvH clones included some that appeared first in ileum or blood.

Sequences were derived from unstimulated CD8+ T cells sorted from spleen or lymph node cells, sampled before transplant. The receptor comes from a human donor who was the organ donor for an intestinal transplant. The chain couples TRBV6-6 to TRBJ2-1; 12 bases map to TRBD2. CDR3 loop: CASSYSELAGGNEQFF. The CDR3 DNA reads as TGTGCCAGCAGTTACTCGGAACTAGCGGGAGGCAATGAGCAGTTCTTC.